This T cell receptor (beta chain) was sequenced in a study of identical twins. Germline V CDR1 and CDR2: SGHRS, YFSETQ. The CDR3 is made up of 14 amino acids. With 6 bases clipped from V and 9 bases from J, the junction kept 5 bases outside the gene matches. TCRdb processed the 5' RACE reads anew with MiXCR; each CDR3 protein has one entry. The sample carries a few hundred thousand distinct CDR3 sequences, approximately 25% recorded once. These same data were also listed under a study on T cells expressing NK-cell markers.

Sequenced input: CD4+ T cells sorted from blood. V and J are TRBV5-1 and TRBJ1-6; 11 bases fit TRBD1. This receptor was taken from a young woman in good health. Here the CDR3 DNA reads TGCGCCAGCACTACGGGACAGGGGGGTTCACCCCTCCACTTT. Protein: CASTTGQGGSPLHF. The full variable domain, rest sourced from reference TRBV5-1 and TRBJ1-6, is KAGVTQTPRYLIKTRGQQVTLSCSPISGHRSVSWYQQTPGQGLQFLFEYFSETQRNKGNFPGRFSGRQFSNSRSEMNVSTLELGDSALYLCASTTGQGGSPLHFGNGTRLTVT.